This TCR beta chain stems from a study of blood T cell repertoires in COVID-19. Overall study context: Whether acute or convalescent, the COVID-19 samples came from the United States, Italy and Spain. From T cells, B-cell-depleted T cells, or PBMCs came the material, which was cDNA or gDNA.

Per the original methods: Amplification of reference gene primers was used by the study to estimate nucleated cell counts. The method was immunoSEQ multiplex PCR; TCRdb's version includes in-frame clones alone and lacks a portion of them. V and J calls and clone size are those listed in that table; D and trimming were worked out from the DNA. The sample carries 130,000 to 150,000 clones, 70% to 85% recorded once. This CDR3 spans 14 amino acids. The ends lost 2 bases at V and 4 bases at J; junction bases unmatched: 2. From germline, CDR1 is SGHTA and CDR2 FQGTGA. Input material: peripheral blood. This sequence was found in a woman of 80 years or more in a cohort sampled during active or convalescent COVID-19. The chain uses TRBV7-3 and TRBJ1-1; the match to TRBD1 covers 9 bases. Here the CDR3 DNA reads TGTGCCAGCAGCTTAGGACAGGGGTTCACTGAAGCTTTCTTT. Protein sequence: CASSLGQGFTEAFF. Full variable domain (remainder filled in from reference TRBV7-3 and TRBJ1-1): GAGVSQTPSNKVTEKGKYVELRCDPISGHTALYWYRQSLGQGPEFLIYFQGTGAADDSGLPNDRFFAVRPEGSVSTLKIQRTERGDSAVYLCASSLGQGFTEAFFGQGTRLTVV.